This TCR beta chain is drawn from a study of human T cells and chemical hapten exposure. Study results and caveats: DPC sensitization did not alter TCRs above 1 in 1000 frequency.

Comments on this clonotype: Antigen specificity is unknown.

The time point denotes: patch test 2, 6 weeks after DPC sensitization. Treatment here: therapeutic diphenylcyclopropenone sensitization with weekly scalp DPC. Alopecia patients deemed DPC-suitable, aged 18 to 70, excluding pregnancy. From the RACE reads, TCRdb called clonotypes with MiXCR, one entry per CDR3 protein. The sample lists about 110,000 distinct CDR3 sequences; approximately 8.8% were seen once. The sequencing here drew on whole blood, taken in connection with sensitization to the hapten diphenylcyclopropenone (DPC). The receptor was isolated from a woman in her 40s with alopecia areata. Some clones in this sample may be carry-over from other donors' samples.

For the CDR3, the DNA is TGTGCCAGCCATAGGGGCGGTCGCACAGATACGCAGTATTTT. Its protein product is CASHRGGRTDTQYF. The genes are TRBV6-2 or TRBV6-3 and TRBJ2-3, with a possible D match to TRBD1 (5 bases). V lost 8 bases to trimming and J lost 1 base, with 13 bases between them. The CDR3 runs to 14 residues. Per the germline V gene, CDR1 is MNHEY and CDR2 is SVGEGT.